This record concerns one TCR beta chain sequence. The antigen is not known. V lost 2 bases to trimming and J lost 5 bases, with 10 bases between them. CDR1 and CDR2 from the germline V gene are SNHLY and FYNNEI. The CDR3 consists of 14 residues. PCR was performed using 60 Vbeta and 13 Jbeta primers. Clones were sequenced by immunoSEQ multiplex PCR, and TCRdb holds only the in-frame ones, with some missing. This sample has around 190,000 clones, with around 82% found just once. The sample is drawn from a study of cytomegalovirus exposure and HLA in healthy donors. For the study at large: A preliminary data release comprised 80 million or so unique TCRs obtained from HLA-typed donors.

Study observations and caveats: Using the classifier, cytomegalovirus status was reportedly diagnosed with high specificity and sensitivity. Per a later analysis, under 20,000 TCR beta sequences showed association with HLA alleles at 0.05 false discovery rate. There were a few CMV-associated chains whose specificity for CMV antigens was confirmed in vitro.

This TCR came from a woman aged 25 to 45 in good health and CMV-seronegative. Input material: PBMCs. The V gene is TRBV2, the J gene TRBJ1-5; D is ambiguous. The CDR3 sequence is CASSEPLRDQPQHF. The CDR3 DNA reads as TGTGCCAGCAGTGAACCATTACGAGATCAGCCCCAGCATTTT.